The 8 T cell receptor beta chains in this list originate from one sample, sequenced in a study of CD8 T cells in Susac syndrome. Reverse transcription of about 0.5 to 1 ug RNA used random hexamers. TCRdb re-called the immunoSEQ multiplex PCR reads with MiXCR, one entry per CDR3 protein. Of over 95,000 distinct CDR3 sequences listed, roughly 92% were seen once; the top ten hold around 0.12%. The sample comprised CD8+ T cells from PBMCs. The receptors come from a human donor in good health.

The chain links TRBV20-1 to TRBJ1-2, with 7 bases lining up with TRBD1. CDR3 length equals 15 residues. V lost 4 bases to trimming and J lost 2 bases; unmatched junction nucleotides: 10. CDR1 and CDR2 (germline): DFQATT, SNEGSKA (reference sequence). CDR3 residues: CSATKTGTENYGYTF. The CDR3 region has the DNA TGCAGTGCTACCAAAACCGGGACAGAGAACTATGGCTACACCTTC.

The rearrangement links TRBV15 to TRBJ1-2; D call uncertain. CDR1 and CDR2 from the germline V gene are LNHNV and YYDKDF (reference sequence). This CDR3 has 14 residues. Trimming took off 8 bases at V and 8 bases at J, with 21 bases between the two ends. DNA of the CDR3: TGTGCCACCTACACAAAAGGCGGGGAGGACGGCTACACCTTC. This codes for CATYTKGGEDGYTF.

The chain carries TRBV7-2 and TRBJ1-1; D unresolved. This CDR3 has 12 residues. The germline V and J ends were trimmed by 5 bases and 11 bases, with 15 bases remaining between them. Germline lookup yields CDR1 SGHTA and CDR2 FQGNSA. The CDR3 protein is CASSRGSGWAFF. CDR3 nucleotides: TGTGCCAGCAGCCGCGGCAGCGGATGGGCTTTCTTT.

The CDR3 nucleotides are TGCAGCGTTGAAGAGGATCGGCGCGAGCAGTACTTC. Residues: CSVEEDRREQYF. The rearrangement uses TRBV29-1 and TRBJ2-7; D unclear. The CDR3 extends over 12 amino acids. The V gene lost 0 bases and the J gene lost 6 bases, with 9 bases spanning the gap. Germline CDR1 SQVTM, CDR2 ANQGSEA.

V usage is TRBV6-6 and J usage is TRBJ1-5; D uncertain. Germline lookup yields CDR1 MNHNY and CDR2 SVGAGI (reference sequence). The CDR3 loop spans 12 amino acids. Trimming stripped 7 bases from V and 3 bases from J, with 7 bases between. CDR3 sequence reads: CASTDVNQPQHF. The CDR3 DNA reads TGTGCCAGCACCGACGTCAATCAGCCCCAGCATTTT.

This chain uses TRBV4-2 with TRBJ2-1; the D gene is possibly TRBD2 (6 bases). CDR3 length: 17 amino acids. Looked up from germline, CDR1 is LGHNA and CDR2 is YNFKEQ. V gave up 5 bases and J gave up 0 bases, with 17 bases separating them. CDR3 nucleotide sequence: TGTGCCAGCAGCAAAGCCACTGGGGGGAGCTCCTACAATGAGCAGTTCTTC. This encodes CASSKATGGSSYNEQFF.

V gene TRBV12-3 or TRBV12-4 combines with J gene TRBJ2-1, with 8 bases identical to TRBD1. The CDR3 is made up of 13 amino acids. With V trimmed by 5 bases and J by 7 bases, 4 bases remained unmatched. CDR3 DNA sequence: TGTGCCAGCAGTACGAGGACAGGGAATGAGCAGTTCTTC. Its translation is CASSTRTGNEQFF.

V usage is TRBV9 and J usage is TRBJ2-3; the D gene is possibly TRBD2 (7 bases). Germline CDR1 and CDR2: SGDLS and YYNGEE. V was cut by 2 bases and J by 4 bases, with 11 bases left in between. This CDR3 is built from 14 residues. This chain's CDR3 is CASSVWEGADTQYF. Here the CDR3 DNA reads TGTGCCAGCAGCGTTTGGGAGGGGGCAGATACGCAGTATTTT.